The entry below describes one T cell receptor (beta chain). Its antigen is unknown. This sample is part of a study of cytomegalovirus exposure and HLA in healthy donors. The overall study: As released early, the data held 80 million to 90 million unique TCRs from HLA-typed donors.

It was with 60 Vbeta and 13 Jbeta primers that the PCR ran. The table came from immunoSEQ multiplex PCR; TCRdb's copy has only in-frame clones and leaves some out. The sample has 200,000 to 250,000 clones, 70% to 85% seen once. Study-wide results and limits: Presence/absence analyses supposed approximately even sequencing depth among donors.

The specimen was PBMCs. The sequence was collected from a woman aged 40 to 50 in good health and CMV-seronegative.

CDR3 bases: TGCGCCAGCAGCTTGGCCAGCACGAGGGAGACCCAGTACTTC. Its translation is CASSLASTRETQYF. V usage is TRBV5-1 and J usage is TRBJ2-5; D ambiguous. Germline assignment: CDR1 SGHRS and CDR2 YFSETQ. This CDR3 has 14 residues. V lost 0 bases and J lost 5, with 11 bases in between.